The present entry profiles one T cell receptor beta chain with its context. The antigen is undetermined. The junction does not match germline at one end; this may be a read error. The data belong to a study of cytomegalovirus exposure and HLA in healthy donors. Vbeta (60) and Jbeta (13) primers were used in the PCR. The protocol was immunoSEQ multiplex PCR, while the TCRdb copy is restricted to in-frame clones and leaves out a portion. Here the sample spans roughly 150,000 clones, 65% to 90% being singletons. Overall study results and limits: A later analysis linked a missense DCLRE1C variant to TCR beta V- and J-gene trimming. Investigators reported more than 150 TCR beta chains as tied to cytomegalovirus.

This CDR3 has 16 amino acids. The germline CDR1 and CDR2 sequences are SGDLS and YYNGEE. The sequence was obtained from a woman aged 45-59 years in good health and CMV-seropositive. The chain carries TRBV9 and TRBJ1-2; D is unresolved. Specimen: PBMCs. Here the CDR3 DNA reads TGTGCCGGCAGCGTCTCCCCGGCCCCGGGAGGGTATGGCTACACCTTC. This translates into CAGSVSPAPGGYGYTF.